The T cell receptor (beta chain) described here comes from a study of T cells in Graves' hyperthyroidism and ophthalmopathy. Researchers took RNA transcripts and amplified the TCR beta CDR3 regions from them. Initially, a first-round RT-PCR of the TCR CDR3 employed the HTBI primer set. TCRdb reprocessed the multiplex PCR reads via MiXCR and lists one record per CDR3 protein. The profile shows hundreds of thousands of distinct CDR3 sequences, 13% to 15% of them singletons. CDR3 length equals 15 residues. The germline V gene encodes CDR1 MNHEY and CDR2 SMNVEV (reference sequence). After removal of 7 bases from V and 7 bases from J, the junction contained 11 bases not matched to a gene. This clonotype was detected many times. Patients aged 18 to 65 with hyperthyroidism were newly diagnosed, with duration under 2 months. It was uncontrolled infection, other autoimmune disease, pregnancy or lactation that excluded patients.

The clonotype comes from a woman aged 40-49 years with Graves' hyperthyroidism. The sequenced material came from blood. The genes are TRBV27 and TRBJ2-1; 9 bases align to TRBD1. CDR3 DNA: TGTGCCAGCAACGCCGGGACAGGGTTAAAAAATGAGCAGTTCTTC. Translating gives CASNAGTGLKNEQFF.